This T cell receptor beta chain originates from a study of graft-versus-host responses after intestinal transplantation. Study-wide background: Recipients underwent multivisceral, liver-intestinal, or isolated intestinal transplants. After anti-thymocyte globulin induction, recipients took tacrolimus and steroids for around three years.

V was clipped by 3 bases and J by 12 bases, with 15 bases between them. The CDR3 spans 13 residues. Germline lookup yields CDR1 SGHRS and CDR2 YFSETQ. General study findings and limits: The marrow of recipients harbored GvH clones, and ileum or blood showed some of them first.

Data came from immunoSEQ multiplex PCR; TCRdb stores just in-frame clones and leaves some out. The sample gives about 150,000 clones, about 93% of which show up once; 0.19% is in the top ten. In regard to this clone: Its antigen is as yet unknown.

This sequence joins TRBV5-1 and TRBJ1-4; D call uncertain. The receptor was isolated from a human donor who received an intestinal transplant. Specimen: unstimulated CD4+ T cells sorted from spleen or lymph node cells, collected before intestinal transplant. The CDR3 region is CASSWAGIEELFF. DNA of the CDR3: TGCGCCAGCAGCTGGGCGGGTATTGAGGAACTGTTTTTT.